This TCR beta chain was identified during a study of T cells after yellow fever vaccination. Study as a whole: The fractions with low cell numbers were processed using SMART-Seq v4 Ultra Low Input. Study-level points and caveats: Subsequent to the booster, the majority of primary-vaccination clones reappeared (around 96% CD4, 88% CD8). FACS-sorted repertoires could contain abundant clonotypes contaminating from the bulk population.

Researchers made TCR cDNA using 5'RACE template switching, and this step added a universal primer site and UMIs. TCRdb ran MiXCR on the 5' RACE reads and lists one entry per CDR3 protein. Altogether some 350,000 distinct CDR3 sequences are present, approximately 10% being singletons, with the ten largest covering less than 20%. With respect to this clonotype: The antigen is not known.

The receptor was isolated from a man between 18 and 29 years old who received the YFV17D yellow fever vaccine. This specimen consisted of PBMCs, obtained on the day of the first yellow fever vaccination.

CDR3 protein: CASSLMDVSKQFF. In nucleotides, the CDR3 is TGTGCCAGCTCACTGATGGACGTCTCAAAGCAGTTCTTC. The rearrangement uses TRBV18 and TRBJ2-1, with D uncertain. Germline loops: CDR1 KGHSH, CDR2 LQKENI. The CDR3 runs to 13 residues. Trimming pared 4 bases from V and 11 bases from J, leaving 15 bases between.